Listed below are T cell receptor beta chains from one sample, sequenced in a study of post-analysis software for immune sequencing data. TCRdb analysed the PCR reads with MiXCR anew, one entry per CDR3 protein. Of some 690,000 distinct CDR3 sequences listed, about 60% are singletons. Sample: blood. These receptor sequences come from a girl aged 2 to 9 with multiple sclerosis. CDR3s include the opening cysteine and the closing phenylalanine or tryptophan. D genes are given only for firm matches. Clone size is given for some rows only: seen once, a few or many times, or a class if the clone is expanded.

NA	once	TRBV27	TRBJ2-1	CASSLVSQYWANEQFF	TGTGCCAGCAGTTTAGTGAGCCAGTATTGGGCCAATGAGCAGTTCTTC
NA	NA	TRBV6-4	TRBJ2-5	CASSVRSGETQYF	TGTGCCAGCAGTGTTCGATCGGGGGAGACCCAGTACTTC
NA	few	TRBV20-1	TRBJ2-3	CSARATLAPGPDTQYF	TGCAGTGCTAGAGCTACGCTAGCCCCCGGGCCAGATACGCAGTATTTT
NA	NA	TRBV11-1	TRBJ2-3	CASSQQDYKDTQYF	TGTGCCAGCAGCCAGCAGGACTATAAAGATACGCAGTATTTT
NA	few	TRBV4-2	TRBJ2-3	CASSQVEGVTDTQYF	TGTGCCAGCAGCCAAGTTGAGGGAGTGACAGATACGCAGTATTTT
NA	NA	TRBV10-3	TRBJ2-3	CAISDRDLVRADTQYF	TGTGCCATCAGTGACCGGGATTTAGTTCGTGCAGATACGCAGTATTTT
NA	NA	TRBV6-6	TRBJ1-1	CASSYSPFGPTEAFF	TGTGCCAGCAGTTACTCCCCGTTCGGCCCGACTGAAGCTTTCTTT
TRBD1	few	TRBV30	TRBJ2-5	CARATGDMETQYF	TGTGCTCGCGCGACAGGGGATATGGAGACCCAGTACTTC
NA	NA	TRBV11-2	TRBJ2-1	CASSPLDYYNEQFF	TGTGCCAGCAGCCCCCTGGACTATTACAATGAGCAGTTCTTC
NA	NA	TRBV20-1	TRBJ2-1	CSASPRDGVYNEQFF	TGCAGTGCTAGCCCACGGGATGGGGTTTACAATGAGCAGTTCTTC
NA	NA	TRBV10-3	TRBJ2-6	CAILSDAPPGANVPTF	TGTGCCATCCTATCAGACGCCCCCCCTGGGGCCAACGTCCCGACTTTC
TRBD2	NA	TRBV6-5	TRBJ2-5	CASSYSQDMLAGGETQYF	TGTGCCAGCAGTTACTCCCAAGATATGCTAGCGGGGGGTGAGACCCAGTACTTC